The source of this T cell receptor beta chain is a study of blood T cell repertoires in COVID-19. About the research overall: Sources were T cells, B-cell-depleted T cells, or PBMCs; the material itself was cDNA or gDNA.

The protocol was immunoSEQ multiplex PCR, while the TCRdb copy is restricted to in-frame clones and leaves out a portion. Seen here are under 150,000 clones, roughly 84% observed once, and the top ten hold under 4.5%. Trimming took 5 bases from V and 7 from J; bases not matched to a gene: 9. Germline lookup yields CDR1 SGHAT and CDR2 FQNNGV. There are 15 residues in the CDR3. The sequenced material came from PBMCs or T cells enriched from blood (not recorded which). V and J are TRBV11-2 and TRBJ2-2; TRBD1 matches 8 bases. The sequence was collected from a man aged 45-60 years in a cohort exposed to, infected with or recovered from COVID-19 (not recorded which). The CDR3 is CASSRRQGIGGELFF. Here the CDR3 DNA reads TGTGCCAGCAGCCGTCGACAGGGGATTGGCGGGGAGCTGTTTTTT.